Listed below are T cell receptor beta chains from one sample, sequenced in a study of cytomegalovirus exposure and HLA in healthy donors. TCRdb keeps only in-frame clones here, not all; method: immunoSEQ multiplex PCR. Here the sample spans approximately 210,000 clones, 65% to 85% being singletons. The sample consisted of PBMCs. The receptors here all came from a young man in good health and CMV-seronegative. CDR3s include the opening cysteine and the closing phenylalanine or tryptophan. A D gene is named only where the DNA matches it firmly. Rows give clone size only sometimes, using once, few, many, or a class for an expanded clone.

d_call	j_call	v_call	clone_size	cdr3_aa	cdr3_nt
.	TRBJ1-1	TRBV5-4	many	CASSSPRGGGEAFF	TGTGCCAGCAGCTCCCCGAGGGGAGGTGGTGAAGCTTTCTTT
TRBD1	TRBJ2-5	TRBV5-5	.	CASSDRVEETQYF	TGTGCCAGCAGCGACAGGGTCGAAGAGACCCAGTACTTC
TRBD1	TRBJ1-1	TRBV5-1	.	CASSPGQGLLNTEAFF	TGCGCCAGCAGCCCGGGACAGGGGTTATTGAACACTGAAGCTTTCTTT
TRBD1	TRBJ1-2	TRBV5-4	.	CASSLVTGVGYTF	TGTGCCAGCAGCTTGGTTACAGGGGTTGGCTACACCTTC
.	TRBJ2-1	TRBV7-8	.	CASSSLGGRSYNEQFF	TGTGCCAGCAGCTCCCTCGGAGGTCGGAGCTACAATGAGCAGTTCTTC
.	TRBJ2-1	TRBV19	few	CASSTLVSYNEQFF	TGTGCCAGTAGTACCTTAGTCTCCTACAATGAGCAGTTCTTC
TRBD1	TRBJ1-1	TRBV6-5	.	CASSLGQGNTEAFF	TGTGCCAGCAGCCTTGGACAGGGGAACACTGAAGCTTTCTTT
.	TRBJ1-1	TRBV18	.	CASSWGRDTEAFF	TGTGCCAGCTCATGGGGGCGCGACACTGAAGCTTTCTTT
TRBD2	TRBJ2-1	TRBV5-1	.	CASRRASGPYNEQFF	TGCGCCAGCAGACGAGCTAGCGGACCCTACAATGAGCAGTTCTTC
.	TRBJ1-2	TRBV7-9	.	CSSSLQGPYGYTF	TGTTCCAGCAGCTTACAGGGCCCCTATGGCTACACCTTC
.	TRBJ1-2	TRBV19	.	CASSISSGNYGYTF	TGTGCCAGTAGTATAAGCTCAGGGAACTATGGCTACACCTTC
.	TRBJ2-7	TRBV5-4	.	CASRGDIGSYEQYF	TGTGCCAGCAGAGGGGATATAGGGTCCTACGAGCAGTACTTC
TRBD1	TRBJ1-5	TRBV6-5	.	CASGPEQGDQPQHF	TGTGCCAGCGGCCCAGAACAGGGGGATCAGCCCCAGCATTTT
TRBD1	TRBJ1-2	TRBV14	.	CASSQGGGAEGYTF	TGTGCCAGCAGCCAAGGAGGGGGCGCGGAGGGCTACACCTTC
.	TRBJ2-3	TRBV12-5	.	CASGLVIQGAIGTDTQYF	TGTGCTAGTGGTTTGGTCATACAGGGTGCAATTGGCACAGATACGCAGTATTTT
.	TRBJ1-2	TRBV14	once	CASSQEGGTGLRHGYTF	TGTGCCAGCAGCCAAGAAGGTGGAACAGGGTTACGCCATGGCTACACCTTC
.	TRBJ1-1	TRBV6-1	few	CAVRTRTWSTEAFF	TGTGCCGTCCGGACTAGGACCTGGAGCACTGAAGCTTTCTTT
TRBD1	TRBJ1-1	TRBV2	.	CASRRGRGTEAFF	TGTGCCAGCAGGAGGGGGCGCGGTACTGAAGCTTTCTTT
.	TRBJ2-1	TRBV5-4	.	CASSFGGGFVVNEQFF	TGTGCCAGCAGCTTTGGTGGGGGGTTTGTGGTCAATGAGCAGTTCTTC
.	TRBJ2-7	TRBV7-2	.	CASSLSFSEQYF	TGTGCCAGCAGCTTAAGCTTTTCCGAGCAGTACTTC
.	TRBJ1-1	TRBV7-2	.	CASSWGHQNTEAFF	TGTGCCAGCAGCTGGGGACACCAGAACACTGAAGCTTTCTTT
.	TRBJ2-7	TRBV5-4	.	CASSLAGSYEQYF	TGTGCCAGCAGCTTGGCAGGGTCCTACGAGCAGTACTTC
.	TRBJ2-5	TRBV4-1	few	CASSQDLGLPPHF	TGCGCCAGCAGCCAAGATCTGGGACTCCCCCCGCACTTC
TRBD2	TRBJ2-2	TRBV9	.	CASSVSGRVTGELFF	TGTGCCAGCAGCGTAAGCGGGAGGGTCACCGGGGAGCTGTTTTTT
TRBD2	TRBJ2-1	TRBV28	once	CASSPLAGARYNEQFF	TGTGCCAGCAGTCCTCTAGCGGGAGCCCGCTACAATGAGCAGTTCTTC
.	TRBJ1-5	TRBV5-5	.	CASSWGNNQPQHF	TGTGCCAGCAGCTGGGGCAACAATCAGCCCCAGCATTTT
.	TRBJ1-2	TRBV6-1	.	CASSENLGAGYTF	TGTGCCAGCAGTGAAAACTTGGGGGCGGGCTACACCTTC
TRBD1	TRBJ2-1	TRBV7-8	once	CASSLAGQESYNEQFF	TGTGCCAGCAGCTTAGCGGGACAGGAGTCCTACAATGAGCAGTTCTTC
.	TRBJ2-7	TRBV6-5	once	CATTPGVTYEQYF	TGTGCCACCACCCCGGGGGTTACCTACGAGCAGTACTTC
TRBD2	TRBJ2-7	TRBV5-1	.	CASKLAGGSSYEQYF	TGCGCCAGCAAGTTAGCGGGGGGAAGCTCCTACGAGCAGTACTTC
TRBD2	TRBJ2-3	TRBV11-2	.	CASSPLAGVGADTQYF	TGTGCCAGCAGCCCCTTAGCGGGAGTAGGCGCAGATACGCAGTATTTT
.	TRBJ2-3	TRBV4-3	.	CASSRTLNWGESTDTQYF	TGCGCCAGCAGCCGAACCTTGAATTGGGGGGAGAGCACAGATACGCAGTATTTT
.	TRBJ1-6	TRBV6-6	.	CASKSRGGESPLHF	TGTGCCAGCAAATCACGGGGGGGGGAGTCACCCCTCCACTTT
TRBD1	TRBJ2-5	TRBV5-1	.	CASQRGTGAETQYF	TGCGCCAGCCAGAGGGGGACAGGGGCAGAGACCCAGTACTTC
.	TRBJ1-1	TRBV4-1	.	CASSQGRRVTERDTEAFF	TGCGCCAGCAGCCAGGGCCGGAGGGTGACGGAAAGGGACACTGAAGCTTTCTTT
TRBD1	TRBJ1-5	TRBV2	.	CASSEETGANQPQHF	TGTGCCAGCAGTGAGGAGACAGGGGCGAATCAGCCCCAGCATTTT